The 29 T cell receptor beta chains reported below all come from one sample, sequenced in a study of T cell repertoires in cytomegalovirus infection. MiXCR, run by TCRdb on the reads, gives a single entry per CDR3 protein. Seen here are about 680,000 distinct CDR3 sequences, roughly a quarter observed once, and the top ten hold under 8.5%. Sequencing was carried out using CD8+ T cells from PBMCs. The receptor source for this set is a human donor in good health (CMV status not recorded). Some clones in this sample may be carry-over from other donors' samples.

The chain recombines TRBV29-1 with TRBJ2-6, with D uncertain. The V end was cut by 4 bases, the J end by 2 bases, with 6 bases between. Per germline, CDR1 SQVTM and CDR2 ANQGSEA. This CDR3 has 13 residues. The CDR3 here is CSVVGPGANVLTF. The CDR3, as DNA: TGCAGCGTTGTCGGCCCTGGGGCCAACGTCCTGACTTTC.

This clonotype has more than one count but fewer than ten. The J gene is TRBJ1-3, the V gene TRBV7-9; 8 bases align to TRBD1. The germline V gene encodes CDR1 SEHNR and CDR2 FQNEAQ (reference sequence). Losses at the gene ends were 4 bases for V and 2 bases for J; bases not matched to a gene: 16. The CDR3 runs to 19 residues. In nucleotides, the CDR3 is TGTGCCAGCAGCTCAAGACCAGCCACAGGGGGGAAACCTGGAAACACCATATATTTT. Protein sequence: CASSSRPATGGKPGNTIYF.

This clonotype was observed a handful of times. This sequence joins TRBV28 and TRBJ2-5; D is perhaps TRBD2 (5 bases). V was cut by 6 bases and J by 5 bases, with 10 bases left in between. The CDR3 runs to 12 residues. Germline V gene data show CDR1 as MDHEN and CDR2 as SYDVKM. In DNA form, the CDR3 reads TGTGCCAGCAGCGGACTTGAGGAGACCCAGTACTTC. It encodes CASSGLEETQYF.

This clonotype came up many times. The J gene is TRBJ2-3, the V gene TRBV28; D ambiguous. Germline V gives CDR1 MDHEN, CDR2 SYDVKM. The V and J ends lost 3 bases and 0 bases respectively, with 7 bases between them. The CDR3 length is 14 residues. The CDR3 region is CASSLSSSTDTQYF. For the CDR3, the DNA is TGTGCCAGCAGTTTGTCGTCCAGCACAGATACGCAGTATTTT.

The chain employs TRBV10-3 and TRBJ2-5; D call uncertain. V was trimmed by 7 bases and J by 2 bases, leaving 8 bases between them. Germline CDR1 reads ENHRY; CDR2 reads SYGVKD. The CDR3 is made up of 12 amino acids. The CDR3 here is CAIKGGQETQYF. The CDR3, as DNA: TGTGCCATCAAGGGCGGACAAGAGACCCAGTACTTC.

In its sample, this clonotype was seen a few times. The rearrangement uses TRBV29-1 and TRBJ2-5, with D perhaps matching TRBD2 (5 bases). Germline CDR1 and CDR2: SQVTM and ANQGSEA. This CDR3 has 15 amino acids. Trimming left V 2 bases short and J 7 bases short, with 20 bases between. CDR3 sequence: CSVESASAAGGTQYF. The CDR3 DNA follows: TGCAGCGTTGAATCCGCTTCTGCCGCGGGTGGGACCCAGTACTTC.

This clonotype was observed a single time. The junction departs from the called germline gene at one end, perhaps through a read error. The rearrangement joins TRBV7-8 to TRBJ1-5; no clear D gene. Germline CDR1 reads SGHVS; CDR2 reads FQNEAQ. The CDR3 sequence is 16 residues long. This CDR3 is CASRFSADGKNQPLHF. The CDR3 DNA sequence: TGTGCCAGCAGATTCTCTGCCGACGGTAAAAATCAGCCCCTGCATTTT.

J is TRBJ1-5 and V is TRBV19; 7 bases line up with TRBD1. The CDR3 is made up of 15 amino acids. V gave up 3 bases and J gave up 4 bases; unmatched junction bases: 6. CDR1 is LNHDA and CDR2 is SQIVND in the germline V gene (reference sequence). The CDR3 is CASSIRGQKNQPQHF. In DNA, the CDR3 is TGTGCCAGTAGTATTAGGGGACAGAAAAATCAGCCCCAGCATTTT.

The chain uses TRBV3-1 and TRBJ2-1; TRBD1 aligns across 9 bases. This CDR3 has 18 amino acids. Losses at the gene ends were 1 base for V and 9 bases for J; bases not matched to a gene: 16. Germline lookup yields CDR1 LGHDT and CDR2 YNNKEL (reference sequence). CDR3 in amino acids: CASSQGGLRTGDQGEQFF. CDR3 nucleotides: TGTGCCAGCAGCCAAGGGGGTCTAAGGACAGGGGACCAAGGTGAGCAGTTCTTC.

This chain links TRBV7-9 with TRBJ2-5, with 8 bases aligning to TRBD2. The CDR3 is 16 amino acids. Germline values: CDR1 SEHNR, CDR2 FQNEAQ (reference sequence). Trimming took 4 bases from V and 4 from J; bases not matched to a gene: 11. The CDR3 protein is CASSSTGTRARETQYF. The DNA for the CDR3 is TGTGCCAGCAGCTCCACCGGGACTAGGGCCCGAGAGACCCAGTACTTC.

This clonotype was counted a few times. The chain has TRBV20-1 and TRBJ2-1; 12 nucleotides match TRBD2. Per germline, CDR1 DFQATT and CDR2 SNEGSKA (reference sequence). This CDR3 has 16 residues. The V and J ends lost 6 bases and 7 bases, in that order; junction bases with no gene match: 13. CDR3 residues: CSAPPSGGAKRNEQFF. DNA of the CDR3: TGCAGTGCGCCGCCTAGCGGGGGGGCCAAAAGGAATGAGCAGTTCTTC.

Only a few counts were recorded for this clonotype. The rearrangement links TRBV20-1 to TRBJ1-2; 9 bases are shared with TRBD1. J was trimmed by 7 bases and V by 0 bases; bases with no gene match: 6. CDR1 and CDR2 from the germline V gene are DFQATT and SNEGSKA (reference sequence). The CDR3 sequence is 14 residues long. The CDR3 DNA is TGCAGTGCTAGAGATTACGGACAGGGGTCTGGCTACACCTTC. Amino acids: CSARDYGQGSGYTF.

This clonotype appeared a few times. This chain connects TRBV4-1 to TRBJ2-7, with 9 positions matching TRBD1. Germline values: CDR1 MGHRA, CDR2 YSYEKL. The CDR3 covers 15 residues. The V gene end was trimmed by 3 bases and the J gene end by 1 base; junction bases not matched to a gene: 4. This chain's CDR3 is CASSQPGQGSYEQYF. The CDR3 DNA reads TGCGCCAGCAGCCAGCCGGGACAGGGATCCTACGAGCAGTACTTC.

This clonotype has more than one count but fewer than ten. V is TRBV2 and J is TRBJ2-5, with 8 bases identical to TRBD2. Germline V gene lookup returns CDR1 SNHLY and CDR2 FYNNEI. The CDR3 has 15 residues. V was pared by 2 bases and J by 5 bases, with 7 bases of the junction left unmatched. The CDR3 nucleotides are TGTGCCAGCAGTGAACTGGCGGGGGGAGAGGAGACCCAGTACTTC. Its translation is CASSELAGGEETQYF.

This clonotype came up many times. The V and J genes are TRBV7-6 and TRBJ1-6, with TRBD1 matching 8 bases. The junction had 4 bases not matched to a gene; V was cut back by 5 bases and J by 7 bases. Germline V gene sequence: CDR1 SGHVS, CDR2 FNYEAQ. The CDR3 has 14 residues. CDR3 sequence: CASSARGLNSPLHF. Here the CDR3 DNA reads TGTGCCAGCAGCGCCAGGGGGCTGAATTCACCCCTCCACTTT. Variable domain in full (rest from reference TRBV7-6 and TRBJ1-6): GAGVSQSPRYKVTKRGQDVALRCDPISGHVSLYWYRQALGQGPEFLTYFNYEAQQDKSGLPNDRFSAERPEGSISTLTIQRTEQRDSAMYRCASSARGLNSPLHFGNGTRLTVT.

In its sample, this clonotype was seen a few times. The chain combines TRBV14 with TRBJ1-2; D uncertain. CDR1 and CDR2 from the germline V gene are SGHDN and FVKESK. The CDR3 loop spans 13 amino acids. Trimming stripped 0 bases from V and 8 bases from J, with 10 bases between. The CDR3 loop reads CASSQELRTGYTF. In nucleotides, the CDR3 is TGTGCCAGCAGCCAAGAACTACGGACGGGCTACACCTTC.

This clonotype has a handful of counts. This chain connects TRBV29-1 to TRBJ1-1, with D maybe TRBD1 (5 bases). Germline V gives CDR1 SQVTM, CDR2 ANQGSEA. CDR3 length: 14 residues. The V and J ends lost 5 bases and 2 bases respectively, with 15 bases between them. CDR3 coding DNA: TGCAGCGTTCCCTCGGGAGGGGCAAACACTGAAGCTTTCTTT. Translation gives CSVPSGGANTEAFF.

This clonotype came up a few times. V is TRBV6-2 or TRBV6-3 and J is TRBJ2-1, with 7 bases aligning to TRBD2. The trim removed 6 bases at V and 3 bases at J, leaving 11 bases unmatched. Germline V gives CDR1 MNHEY, CDR2 SVGEGT. This CDR3 region has 16 residues. CDR3 in amino acids: CASRQTTLAGYNEQFF. The CDR3 DNA follows: TGTGCCAGCAGACAAACCACCTTAGCGGGCTACAATGAGCAGTTCTTC.

This rearrangement joins TRBV6-6 to TRBJ2-2; 10 bases are shared with TRBD2. CDR1 is MNHNY and CDR2 is SVGAGI in the germline V gene (reference sequence). The trim removed 3 bases at V and 1 base at J, leaving 2 bases unmatched. The CDR3 contains 16 residues. The CDR3: CASSYSGGRNTGELFF. The DNA of the CDR3 is TGTGCCAGCAGTTATAGCGGGGGGCGGAACACCGGGGAGCTGTTTTTT.

In its sample, this clonotype was seen many times. This chain links TRBV7-2 with TRBJ2-1, with TRBD1 matching 9 bases. The V segment lost 0 bases and the J segment 4 bases; nucleotides outside the gene matches: 4. This CDR3 contains 16 residues. Germline CDR1 reads SGHTA; CDR2 reads FQGNSA. The CDR3 coding sequence is TGTGCCAGCAGCTTAGCCGGGACAGGGAGATACAATGAGCAGTTCTTC. This encodes CASSLAGTGRYNEQFF.

The table lists this clonotype with many counts. The chain uses TRBV10-3 and TRBJ2-5; D is undetermined. From germline, CDR1 is ENHRY and CDR2 SYGVKD. Trimming shortened V by 5 bases and J by 2 bases, and 9 bases separated the two germline ends. The CDR3 runs to 13 residues. The CDR3 bases are TGTGCCATCAGTTTACAGCCGCAAGAGACCCAGTACTTC. It specifies CAISLQPQETQYF.

This clonotype was recorded a few times. The CDR3 spells CASSLSSQETQYF. The CDR3 coding sequence is TGTGCCAGCAGCTTGTCTTCGCAAGAGACCCAGTACTTC. This rearrangement joins TRBV5-4 to TRBJ2-5, with D hard to call. Germline lookup yields CDR1 SGHNT and CDR2 YYREEE (reference sequence). V dropped 1 base and J dropped 2 bases, with 6 bases sitting between them. CDR3 size: 13 residues. The full variable domain, completed using reference TRBV5-4 and TRBJ2-5, is ETGVTQSPTHLIKTRGQQVTLRCSSQSGHNTVSWYQQALGQGPQFIFQYYREEENGRGNFPPRFSGLQFPNYSSELNVNALELDDSALYLCASSLSSQETQYFGPGTRLLVL.

This sequence joins TRBV19 and TRBJ2-3; TRBD2 matches at 10 bases. CDR3 size: 18 residues. With 4 bases clipped from V and 0 bases from J, the junction kept 10 bases outside the gene matches. Germline loops: CDR1 LNHDA, CDR2 SQIVND (reference sequence). The CDR3 region has the DNA TGTGCCAGTAGTACTACTAGCGGGGACCCCCCCAGCACAGATACGCAGTATTTT. It translates to CASSTTSGDPPSTDTQYF.

The chain is built from TRBV6-4 and TRBJ2-1; D is tentatively TRBD1 or TRBD2 (6 bases each). Germline-derived CDR1 and CDR2 are MRHNA and SNTAGT. Trimming took off 0 bases at V and 0 bases at J, with 15 bases between the two ends. The CDR3 has 18 residues. CDR3 region: CASSDSWGDTSSYNEQFF. In DNA, the CDR3 is TGTGCCAGCAGTGACTCCTGGGGGGACACCAGCTCCTACAATGAGCAGTTCTTC.

V and J are TRBV7-9 and TRBJ2-1, with D possibly called TRBD1 or TRBD2 (5 bases each). The CDR3 spans 16 residues. V was shortened by 1 base and J by 0 bases, with 10 bases between the two germline ends. CDR1 and CDR2 from the germline V gene are SEHNR and FQNEAQ (reference sequence). The CDR3 DNA sequence: TGTGCCAGCAGCTTAGAAGAGGGGTTCTCCTACAATGAGCAGTTCTTC. It codes for CASSLEEGFSYNEQFF. The full variable domain, completed using reference TRBV7-9 and TRBJ2-1, is DTGVSQNPRHKITKRGQNVTFRCDPISEHNRLYWYRQTLGQGPEFLTYFQNEAQLEKSRLLSDRFSAERPKGSFSTLEIQRTEQGDSAMYLCASSLEEGFSYNEQFFGPGTRLTVL.

The chain uses TRBV6-5 and TRBJ2-3; 11 positions match TRBD2. The V gene end was trimmed by 7 bases and the J gene end by 2 bases; junction bases not matched to a gene: 11. CDR1 MNHEY and CDR2 SVGAGI come from the germline V gene. The CDR3 has 17 residues. CDR3 bases: TGTGCCAGCAACCCTTTGGGGACTAGCGGCTTCACAGATACGCAGTATTTT. Translated: CASNPLGTSGFTDTQYF.

The J gene is TRBJ2-2, the V gene TRBV6-2 or TRBV6-3; D may match TRBD1 or TRBD2 (5 bases each). V dropped 0 bases and J dropped 4 bases, with 12 bases sitting between them. The CDR3 is 16 residues long. Germline lookup yields CDR1 MNHEY and CDR2 SVGEGT. CDR3 residues: CASSYSSAGSTGELFF. The CDR3 bases are TGTGCCAGCAGTTACTCCTCGGCAGGGAGCACCGGGGAGCTGTTTTTT.

The chain uses TRBV20-1 and TRBJ1-2, with 7 bases aligning to TRBD1. Germline values: CDR1 DFQATT, CDR2 SNEGSKA (reference sequence). J lost 4 bases, V lost 6 bases, and 11 bases had no gene match. The CDR3 is made up of 14 amino acids. CDR3 nucleotides: TGCAGTGCCCCTCGCCAGACAGGGAGCTATGGCTACACCTTC. It codes for CSAPRQTGSYGYTF.

The V and J genes are TRBV6-2 or TRBV6-3 and TRBJ2-5, with TRBD2 identical over 9 bases. Looked up from germline, CDR1 is MNHEY and CDR2 is SVGEGT. With V trimmed by 5 bases and J by 1 base, 8 bases remained unmatched. This CDR3 comprises 16 residues. CDR3: CASSLRLAVPQETQYF. The CDR3 DNA reads TGTGCCAGCAGTCTGAGACTAGCGGTTCCCCAAGAGACCCAGTACTTC.